Given below is one TCR beta chain in context. Its antigen remains unidentified. This CDR3 region has 19 residues. Germline loops: CDR1 SGHAT, CDR2 FQNNGV. Trimming stripped 0 bases from V and 13 bases from J, with 30 bases between. Clones were sequenced by immunoSEQ multiplex PCR, and TCRdb holds only the in-frame ones, with some missing. The sample lists nearly 200,000 clones, roughly 82% occurring once. These data come from a study of cytomegalovirus exposure and HLA in healthy donors. Study-wide context: The 130 or so validation repertoires and the 666 first-cohort repertoires shared a platform, a later analysis reported. Study observations and caveats: The tendency of first-cohort TCR clusters to co-occur in the roughly 110 validation repertoires was the finding of a later analysis.

The sample was PBMCs. The genes are TRBV11-2 and TRBJ2-2, with D possibly being TRBD2 (6 bases). The sequence was obtained from a woman aged 25 to 39 in good health and CMV-seropositive. The CDR3 DNA reads as TGTGCCAGCAGCTTAGATCGGGGGTTCGTTCGGGCCGCCCTAGGGACGCTGTTTTTT. Protein product: CASSLDRGFVRAALGTLFF.